This T cell receptor (beta chain) was identified in a study of beta chain features in type 1 diabetes. In the study overall: No age, gender or cell yield differences were seen between patients and healthy donors. Study findings and constraints: Compared with healthy donors, patients appeared to share more similar naive, central memory and regulatory TCRB repertoires. For type 1 diabetes patients, VDJ junctions showed fewer insertions and more deletions. Type 1 diabetes patients had TCRB CDR3s that were shorter (moderately but significantly so) in all four CD4+ subsets.

This clone was found a few times. Its antigen is unknown. Of the isolated RNA, all was reverse transcribed, and so the sequenced material was expressed TCRB transcripts. Assay: immunoSEQ multiplex PCR; the TCRdb copy retains only in-frame clones and omits some. Of 450,000 to 600,000 clones detected, about 30% appear once; the ten largest clones hold about 0.065%. The germline V gene encodes CDR1 SQVTM and CDR2 ANQGSEA. V was clipped by 4 bases and J by 4 bases; unmatched bases: 1. The CDR3 length is 14 residues. This TCR derives from a man younger than 35 in good health. Sequencing used naive CD4+ T cells from blood. The chain combines TRBV29-1 with TRBJ2-3; 14 nucleotides align to TRBD2. DNA for the CDR3: TGCAGCGTTGGGGGACTAGCGGGAGCAGATACGCAGTATTTT. Translation: CSVGGLAGADTQYF.